This TCR beta chain was obtained from a study of T cell responses to AZD1222 COVID-19 vaccine. Study-wide context: Pooling was applied to second doses at about 4 or about 12 weeks. Findings of the study overall: Spike-specific TCRs gained breadth and depth after people received two AZD1222 doses. Baseline seropositivity characterized only a handful of AZD1222 recipients. Per reports, nearly half of all spike-specific TCRs target regions that are unmutated in variants.

As for this clone: Its antigen is undetermined.

V was clipped by 3 bases and J by 4 bases; unmatched bases: 3. Germline CDR1 reads MNHEY; CDR2 reads SMNVEV (reference sequence). The CDR3 spans 14 residues. Clones were read by immunoSEQ multiplex PCR, and TCRdb kept only the in-frame ones, dropping some. The sample has 100,000 to 150,000 clones; approximately 91% are singletons. The sequencing here drew on peripheral blood, taken on day 0 of AZD1222 vaccination. The receptor's source is an adult in good health. The chain has TRBV27 and TRBJ1-5; 7 nucleotides agree with TRBD1. In nucleotides, the CDR3 is TGTGCCAGCAGTTTGACAGGGAGTAATCAGCCCCAGCATTTT. This codes for CASSLTGSNQPQHF.